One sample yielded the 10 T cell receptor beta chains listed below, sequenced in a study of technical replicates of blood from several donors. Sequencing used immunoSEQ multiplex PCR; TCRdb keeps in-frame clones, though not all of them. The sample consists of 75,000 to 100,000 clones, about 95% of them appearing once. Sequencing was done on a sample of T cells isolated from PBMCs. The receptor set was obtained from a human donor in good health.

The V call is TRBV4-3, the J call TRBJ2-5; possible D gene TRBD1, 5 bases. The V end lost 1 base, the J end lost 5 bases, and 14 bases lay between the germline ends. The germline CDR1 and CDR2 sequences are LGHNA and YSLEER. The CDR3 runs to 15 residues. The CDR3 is CASSQGQLTLETQYF. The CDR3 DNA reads TGCGCCAGCAGCCAAGGACAGTTGACCCTCGAGACCCAGTACTTC.

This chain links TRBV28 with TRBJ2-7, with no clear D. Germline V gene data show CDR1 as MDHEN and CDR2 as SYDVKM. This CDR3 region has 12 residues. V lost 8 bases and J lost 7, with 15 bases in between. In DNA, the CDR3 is TGTGCCAGCGGGTTACTGTCCAGGGAGCAGTACTTC. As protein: CASGLLSREQYF.

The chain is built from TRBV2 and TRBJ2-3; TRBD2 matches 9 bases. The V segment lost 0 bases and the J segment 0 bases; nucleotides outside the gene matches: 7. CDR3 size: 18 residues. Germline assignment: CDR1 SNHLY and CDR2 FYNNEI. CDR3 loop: CASSEAGLATSSTDTQYF. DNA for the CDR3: TGTGCCAGCAGTGAAGCGGGACTAGCAACCTCTAGCACAGATACGCAGTATTTT.

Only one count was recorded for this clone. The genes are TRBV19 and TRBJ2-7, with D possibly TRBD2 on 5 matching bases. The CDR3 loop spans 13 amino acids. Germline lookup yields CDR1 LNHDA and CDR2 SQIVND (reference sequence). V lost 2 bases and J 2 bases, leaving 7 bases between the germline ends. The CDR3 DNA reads TGTGCCAGTAGTATATCCGGGGCCTACGAGCAGTACTTC. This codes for CASSISGAYEQYF.

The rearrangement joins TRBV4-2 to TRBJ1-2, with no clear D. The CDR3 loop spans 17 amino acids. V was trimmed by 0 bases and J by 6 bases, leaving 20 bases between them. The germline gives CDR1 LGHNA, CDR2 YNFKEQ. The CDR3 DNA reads TGTGCCAGCAGCCAAGAGGGCCCCAGTACAGTGATCCATGGCTACACCTTC. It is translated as CASSQEGPSTVIHGYTF.

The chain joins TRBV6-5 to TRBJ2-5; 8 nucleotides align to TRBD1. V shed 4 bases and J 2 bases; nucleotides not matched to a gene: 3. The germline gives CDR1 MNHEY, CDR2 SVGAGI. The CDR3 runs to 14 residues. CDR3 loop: CASSWTGIQETQYF. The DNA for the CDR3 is TGTGCCAGCAGTTGGACAGGGATACAAGAGACCCAGTACTTC.

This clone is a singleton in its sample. CDR3 bases: TGTGCCAGCAGACAGGGACAGAACGGAAAACTGTTTTTT. Translation gives CASRQGQNGKLFF. This rearrangement joins TRBV6-5 to TRBJ1-4, with 7 bases aligning to TRBD1. J was trimmed by 10 bases and V by 6 bases; bases with no gene match: 8. Germline V gene lookup returns CDR1 MNHEY and CDR2 SVGAGI. This CDR3 spans 13 amino acids.

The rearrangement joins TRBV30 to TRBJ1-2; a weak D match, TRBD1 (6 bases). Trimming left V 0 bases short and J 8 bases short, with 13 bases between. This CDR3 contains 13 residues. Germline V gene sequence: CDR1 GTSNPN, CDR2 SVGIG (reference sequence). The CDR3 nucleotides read TGTGCCTGGAGTGTTAACAGGGTTTGGGGCTACACCTTC. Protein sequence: CAWSVNRVWGYTF.

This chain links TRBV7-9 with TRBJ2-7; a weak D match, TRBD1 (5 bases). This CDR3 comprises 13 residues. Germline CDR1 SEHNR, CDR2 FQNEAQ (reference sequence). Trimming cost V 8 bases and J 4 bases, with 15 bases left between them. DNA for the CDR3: TGTGCCAGCTTGGGGCAGGGTGGATACGAGCAGTACTTC. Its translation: CASLGQGGYEQYF.

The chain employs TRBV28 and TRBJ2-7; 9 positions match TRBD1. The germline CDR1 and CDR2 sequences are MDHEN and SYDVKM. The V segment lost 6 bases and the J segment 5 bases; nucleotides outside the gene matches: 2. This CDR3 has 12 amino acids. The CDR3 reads CASRHRGHEQYF. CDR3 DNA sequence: TGTGCCAGCAGACACAGGGGGCACGAGCAGTACTTC.